One sample yielded the 10 T cell receptor beta chains listed below, sequenced in a study of CD8 T cells in Susac syndrome. cDNA came from roughly 0.47 to 1 ug RNA primed by random hexamers. Using its own MiXCR run on the immunoSEQ multiplex PCR reads, TCRdb lists one record per CDR3 protein. Of about 150,000 distinct CDR3 sequences in the sample, about 95% were seen once. Sequenced material: CD8+ T cells from PBMCs. The receptors were gathered from a human donor with multiple sclerosis.

J is TRBJ2-1 and V is TRBV5-6; TRBD2 is a possible D gene (5 bases). The CDR3 runs 14 residues. The ends were cut back, 2 bases at V and 6 bases at J, with 12 bases in the middle. CDR1 SGHDT and CDR2 YYEEEE come from the germline V gene. CDR3 sequence (DNA): TGTGCCAGCAGCTTAAAGAGGGCATCCAATGAGCAGTTCTTC. Amino acid sequence: CASSLKRASNEQFF. The full variable domain, in which reference TRBV5-6 and TRBJ2-1 provide the parts outside the CDR3, is DAGVTQSPTHLIKTRGQQVTLRCSPKSGHDTVSWYQQALGQGPQFIFQYYEEEERQRGNFPDRFSGHQFPNYSSELNVNALLLGDSALYLCASSLKRASNEQFFGPGTRLTVL.

The rearrangement joins TRBV7-2 to TRBJ1-5; D is possibly TRBD1 (5 bases). CDR1 is SGHTA and CDR2 is FQGNSA in the germline V gene. V lost 0 bases, J lost 7 bases, and 16 bases lay in between. CDR3 length: 16 residues. The CDR3 DNA follows: TGTGCCAGCAGCTTAGCGCTGTCAGGGATGGGGCAGCCCCAGCATTTT. The encoded protein is CASSLALSGMGQPQHF.

The V call is TRBV9, the J call TRBJ2-5; D perhaps matches TRBD2 (7 bases). CDR1 and CDR2 from the germline V gene are SGDLS and YYNGEE. Deletions cut 3 bases from V and 4 bases from J, with 16 bases between. This CDR3 contains 15 residues. CDR3 protein: CASSAEGGGRETQYF. Here the CDR3 DNA reads TGTGCCAGCAGCGCCGAAGGGGGAGGGCGAGAGACCCAGTACTTC.

The chain employs TRBV7-8 and TRBJ2-5; D remains ambiguous. The CDR3 covers 15 residues. Deletions cut 5 bases from V and 0 bases from J, with 13 bases between. The germline V gene has CDR1 SGHVS and CDR2 FQNEAQ. The CDR3 reads CASSRTIAYQETQYF. Written as DNA, the CDR3 is TGTGCCAGCAGCAGAACCATAGCTTACCAAGAGACCCAGTACTTC. The full variable domain, completed using reference TRBV7-8 and TRBJ2-5, is GAGVSQSPRYKVAKRGQDVALRCDPISGHVSLFWYQQALGQGPEFLTYFQNEAQLDKSGLPSDRFFAERPEGSVSTLKIQRTQQEDSAVYLCASSRTIAYQETQYFGPGTRLLVL.

The count of this clonotype is one. The chain is built from TRBV15 and TRBJ2-5, with 10 bases identical to TRBD2. The CDR3 is 16 residues long. The V gene end was trimmed by 3 bases and the J gene end by 1 base; junction bases not matched to a gene: 5. Germline CDR1 LNHNV, CDR2 YYDKDF (reference sequence). CDR3 protein: CATSSSLAGAQETQYF. CDR3 DNA: TGTGCCACCAGCAGCTCTCTAGCGGGGGCCCAAGAGACCCAGTACTTC.

For this clonotype: At one boundary the junction diverges from the germline segment, which might be a read error. The V and J genes are TRBV29-1 and TRBJ2-3, with 13 bases fitting TRBD2. The germline V gene has CDR1 SQVTM and CDR2 ANQGSEA. CDR3 length: 15 residues. The chain's CDR3 is CSVEGTSGVTDTQYF. CDR3 bases: TGCAGCGTGGAAGGGACTAGCGGGGTCACAGATACGCAGTATTTT.

The chain joins TRBV4-1 to TRBJ2-3, with D perhaps TRBD1 (6 bases). Trimming cost V 0 bases and J 2 bases, with 12 bases left between them. Germline V gene sequence: CDR1 MGHRA, CDR2 YSYEKL. This CDR3 is built from 16 residues. The CDR3 sequence: CASSQEGQGNTDTQYF. In DNA, the CDR3 is TGCGCCAGCAGCCAAGAAGGCCAGGGGAACACAGATACGCAGTATTTT.

This chain connects TRBV12-3 or TRBV12-4 to TRBJ2-5; TRBD2 matches 8 bases. With V trimmed by 3 bases and J by 5 bases, 11 bases remained unmatched. CDR3 length equals 16 residues. The CDR3 DNA sequence: TGTGCCAGCAGTTTTTCCGGGGGGGCCTCAGTCGAGACCCAGTACTTC. It yields the protein CASSFSGGASVETQYF.

CDR3 sequence (DNA): TGTGCCAGCAGCTTAGCCCCCAGGGGGGACAACGAGCAGTACTTC. Its protein is CASSLAPRGDNEQYF. The gene calls are TRBV11-2 and TRBJ2-7; D is perhaps TRBD1 (7 bases). The germline V and J ends were trimmed by 1 base and 5 bases, with 15 bases remaining between them. The CDR3 extends over 15 amino acids. Germline V CDR1 and CDR2: SGHAT, FQNNGV.

This clonotype occurred once. The chain recombines TRBV18 with TRBJ1-1; 8 bases are a match to TRBD1. Germline V gene sequence: CDR1 KGHSH, CDR2 LQKENI. Germline trimming cut 5 bases from V and 5 bases from J; bases unmatched to any gene: 7. The CDR3 extends over 14 amino acids. Here the CDR3 DNA reads TGTGCCAGCTCAGGACAGGGACTCGGGACTGAAGCTTTCTTT. The encoded protein is CASSGQGLGTEAFF.